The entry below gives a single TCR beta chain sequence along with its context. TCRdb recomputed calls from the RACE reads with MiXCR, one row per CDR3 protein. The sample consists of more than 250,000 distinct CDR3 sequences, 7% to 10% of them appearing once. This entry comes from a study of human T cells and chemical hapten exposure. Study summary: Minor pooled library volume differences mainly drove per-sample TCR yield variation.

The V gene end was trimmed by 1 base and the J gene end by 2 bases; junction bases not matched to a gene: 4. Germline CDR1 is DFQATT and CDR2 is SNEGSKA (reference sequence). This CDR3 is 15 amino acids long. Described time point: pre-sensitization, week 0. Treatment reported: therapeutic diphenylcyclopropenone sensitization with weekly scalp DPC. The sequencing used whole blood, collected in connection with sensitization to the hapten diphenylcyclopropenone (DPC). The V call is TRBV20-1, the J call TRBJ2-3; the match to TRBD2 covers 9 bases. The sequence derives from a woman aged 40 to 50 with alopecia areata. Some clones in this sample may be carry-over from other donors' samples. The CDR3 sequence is CSARGASGNTDTQYF. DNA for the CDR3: TGCAGTGCTAGAGGGGCTAGCGGGAACACAGATACGCAGTATTTT.